Each of the 12 T cell receptor beta chains below was sequenced from the same sample in a study of cytotoxic CD8 clonotypes in ibrutinib-treated CLL. Using immunoSEQ multiplex PCR, the repertoire was profiled, and TCRdb retains in-frame clones only, with some absent. The top ten clones hold around 23% of a sample with some 92,000 clones, around 77% of them seen once. This specimen consisted of PBMCs, obtained after 24 months of ibrutinib treatment. Receptors were obtained from a human donor with chronic lymphocytic leukemia.

This clone was detected a few times. This chain joins TRBV29-1 and TRBJ1-1; D is perhaps TRBD1 (5 bases). The V and J ends lost 4 bases and 5 bases respectively, with 17 bases between them. The germline gives CDR1 SQVTM, CDR2 ANQGSEA. The CDR3 has 14 amino acids. Here the CDR3 DNA reads TGCAGCGTTGTATTGGACTCGGGGCGGACTGAAGCTTTCTTT. This gives the protein CSVVLDSGRTEAFF.

This chain joins TRBV30 and TRBJ1-1, with a weak D call TRBD1 (5 bases). Germline values: CDR1 GTSNPN, CDR2 SVGIG (reference sequence). The V gene lost 2 bases and the J gene lost 6 bases, with 13 bases spanning the gap. This CDR3 comprises 13 residues. The CDR3 DNA reads TGTGCCTGGAGTCGCATCCGGGACGCTGAAGCTTTCTTT. This encodes CAWSRIRDAEAFF.

The gene calls are TRBV5-4 and TRBJ2-7; 10 bases line up with TRBD2. The CDR3 sequence is 17 residues long. Germline CDR1 reads SGHNT; CDR2 reads YYREEE (reference sequence). V lost 2 bases and J lost 2; bases outside the gene matches: 10. CDR3 region: CASSFGPGTSETYEQYF. The DNA for the CDR3 is TGTGCCAGCAGCTTTGGACCCGGGACTAGCGAAACCTACGAGCAGTACTTC.

This clone was seen more than once but under ten times. The chain combines TRBV28 with TRBJ2-7; 13 bases are a match to TRBD2. This CDR3 is built from 20 residues. The J segment lost 4 bases and the V segment lost 4 bases, leaving 19 bases of the junction unmatched. CDR1 is MDHEN and CDR2 is SYDVKM in the germline V gene. CDR3 loop: CASSSLWTSGSLTVRYEQYF. DNA for the CDR3: TGTGCCAGCAGTTCATTATGGACTAGCGGGAGTTTGACTGTGAGGTACGAGCAGTACTTC.

The chain uses TRBV2 and TRBJ2-7; 9 bases match TRBD1. The V gene's germline CDR1 is SNHLY and CDR2 FYNNEI. The V and J ends lost 8 bases and 5 bases, in that order; junction bases with no gene match: 19. This CDR3 comprises 17 residues. The CDR3 loop is CASLEDLFIRTGDEQYF. The DNA of the CDR3 is TGTGCCAGCCTCGAGGATTTGTTCATAAGGACAGGGGACGAGCAGTACTTC. Supplemented by reference TRBV2 and TRBJ2-7, the full variable domain reads EPEVTQTPSHQVTQMGQEVILRCVPISNHLYFYWYRQILGQKVEFLVSFYNNEISEKSEIFDDQFSVERPDGSNFTLKIRSTKLEDSAMYFCASLEDLFIRTGDEQYFGPGTRLTVT.

This clone has a handful of counts. The CDR3 is CASSPDTSSYNSPLHF. Written as DNA, the CDR3 is TGTGCCAGCTCACCGGACACAAGCTCCTATAATTCACCCCTCCACTTT. This chain links TRBV18 with TRBJ1-6; D might be TRBD1 (5 bases). The V end lost 3 bases, the J end lost 0 bases, and 9 bases lay between the germline ends. The CDR3 is made up of 16 amino acids. In germline, CDR1 is KGHSH, CDR2 LQKENI. The entire variable domain, with the rest obtained from reference TRBV18 and TRBJ1-6, is as follows: NAGVMQNPRHLVRRRGQEARLRCSPMKGHSHVYWYRQLPEEGLKFMVYLQKENIIDESGMPKERFSAEFPKEGPSILRIQQVVRGDSAAYFCASSPDTSSYNSPLHFGNGTRLTVT.

The gene calls are TRBV25-1 and TRBJ2-1, with TRBD2 matching 14 bases. Germline V CDR1 and CDR2: MGHDK, SYGVNS. The V segment lost 1 base and the J segment 8 bases; nucleotides outside the gene matches: 4. The length of the CDR3 is 16 residues. In DNA form, the CDR3 reads TGTGCCAGCAGTGAATCCGGACTAGCGGGAGGTCATGAGCAGTTCTTC. Translation: CASSESGLAGGHEQFF.

With respect to this clone: One junction end disagrees with the germline gene, perhaps due to a read error. V gene TRBV10-3 combines with J gene TRBJ1-2, with 9 bases lining up with TRBD1. This CDR3 is 16 amino acids long. CDR1 is ENHRY, CDR2 SYGVKD, per germline. The DNA of the CDR3 is TGTGCCAGCAGTGGAAGGAATGCGGGACAGGGCCCCGGCTACACCTTC. This encodes CASSGRNAGQGPGYTF.

The rearrangement uses TRBV21-1 and TRBJ2-5; the table calls TRBD1, which could not be checked here. TRBV21-1 is assigned pseudogene status. The CDR3 is 15 amino acids. CDR3 sequence reads: CASKSQGGGQETQYF. The DNA of the CDR3 is TGTGCCAGCAAGTCACAGGGGGGGGGTCAAGAGACCCAGTACTTC.

Here the CDR3 reads CASTINSGNTGELFF. The CDR3, as DNA: TGTGCCAGTACAATTAACAGCGGCAACACCGGGGAGCTGTTTTTT. The chain links TRBV19 to TRBJ2-2; D is perhaps TRBD2 (5 bases). Germline assignment: CDR1 LNHDA and CDR2 SQIVND (reference sequence). CDR3 length: 15 amino acids. The germline V and J ends were trimmed by 7 bases and 2 bases, with 14 bases remaining between them.

The chain employs TRBV5-1 and TRBJ2-7; 7 nucleotides agree with TRBD1. The germline CDR1 and CDR2 sequences are SGHRS and YFSETQ. V dropped 5 bases and J dropped 3; count of bases not matched to a gene: 5. The CDR3 contains 13 residues. Here the CDR3 reads CASREDRLYEQYF. CDR3 DNA: TGCGCCAGCAGGGAGGACAGGCTCTACGAGCAGTACTTC.

Points on this clone: Other nucleotide sequences from this sample produce the same CDR3. The chain joins TRBV18 to TRBJ2-3; D uncertain. The CDR3 totals 13 residues. V lost 3 bases to trimming and J lost 0 bases, with 4 bases between them. Germline V gene lookup returns CDR1 KGHSH and CDR2 LQKENI. The CDR3 loop is CASSPLSTDTQYF. For the CDR3, the DNA is TGTGCCAGCTCACCCCTGAGCACAGATACGCAGTATTTT.